The clone carrying this TCR beta chain has a single count. The protocol was immunoSEQ multiplex PCR, while the TCRdb copy is restricted to in-frame clones and leaves out a portion. The sample records around 72,000 clones, approximately 98% being singletons. This record belongs to a study of technical replicates of blood from a few donors. The CDR3 length is 15 residues. Germline loops: CDR1 SGHNT, CDR2 YYREEE (reference sequence). V shed 2 bases and J shed 0 bases, with 6 bases lying between them. The TCR comes from a human donor in good health. Sequencing was carried out using T cells isolated from PBMCs. This chain joins TRBV5-4 and TRBJ2-6; no definite D call. CDR3 residues: CASSLELSGANVLTF. CDR3 DNA: TGTGCCAGCAGCTTAGAACTCTCTGGGGCCAACGTCCTGACTTTC. The full variable domain, rest sourced from reference TRBV5-4 and TRBJ2-6, is ETGVTQSPTHLIKTRGQQVTLRCSSQSGHNTVSWYQQALGQGPQFIFQYYREEENGRGNFPPRFSGLQFPNYSSELNVNALELDDSALYLCASSLELSGANVLTFGAGSRLTVL.